The 31 T cell receptor beta chains listed next were all sequenced from one sample in a study of blood T cell repertoires in COVID-19. The table came from immunoSEQ multiplex PCR; TCRdb's copy has only in-frame clones and leaves some out. The data show 150,000 or so clones, less than 95% seen once. The specimen sequenced was peripheral blood. The receptors were sampled from a man between 50 and 59 years old with acute or convalescent COVID-19.

J is TRBJ1-5 and V is TRBV2; D call uncertain. Between the trimmed V and J ends, which lost 4 bases and 0 bases, there was a span of 7 bases. Germline CDR1 reads SNHLY; CDR2 reads FYNNEI. The CDR3 covers 14 residues. In DNA form, the CDR3 reads TGTGCCAGCAGTGCCGGACTTAGCAATCAGCCCCAGCATTTT. Translating gives CASSAGLSNQPQHF.

The gene calls are TRBV4-1 and TRBJ2-2; 11 nucleotides match TRBD2. V dropped 4 bases and J dropped 6; count of bases not matched to a gene: 7. The V gene's germline CDR1 is MGHRA and CDR2 YSYEKL. CDR3 size: 16 residues. The CDR3 nucleotides are TGCGCCAGCAGCCCGCTAGCGGGAGGTCCTGCCGGGGAGCTGTTTTTT. Translated: CASSPLAGGPAGELFF.

This chain uses TRBV5-5 with TRBJ2-2; D is possibly TRBD1 (5 bases). Germline V gene sequence: CDR1 SGHKS, CDR2 YYEKEE (reference sequence). With 0 bases removed from V and 5 bases from J, the gap between germline ends came to 14 bases. The CDR3 sequence is 16 residues long. This CDR3 is CASSLAWGLGTGELFF. The CDR3 DNA reads as TGTGCCAGCAGCTTGGCGTGGGGCCTCGGGACCGGGGAGCTGTTTTTT.

V gene TRBV10-3 combines with J gene TRBJ1-1, with D possibly matching TRBD1 (6 bases). Germline CDR1 and CDR2: ENHRY and SYGVKD. The CDR3 is made up of 17 amino acids. Trimming cost V 10 bases and J 0 bases, with 24 bases left between them. CDR3 residues: CATRPRTATGMNTEAFF. The CDR3 DNA reads as TGTGCCACCCGTCCCAGGACAGCCACGGGGATGAACACTGAAGCTTTCTTT.

This chain connects TRBV6-1 to TRBJ2-7, with 12 bases lining up with TRBD2. The germline gives CDR1 MNHNS, CDR2 SASEGT. The CDR3 is 16 amino acids. Germline trimming cut 2 bases from V and 5 bases from J; bases unmatched to any gene: 7. The CDR3 DNA reads as TGTGCCAGCAGTGAAAATCTAGCGGGAGGGCCTCACGAGCAGTACTTC. Translating gives CASSENLAGGPHEQYF.

V gene TRBV7-2 combines with J gene TRBJ2-5, with D tentatively TRBD2 (6 bases). Germline V gene sequence: CDR1 SGHTA, CDR2 FQGNSA. V was trimmed by 3 bases and J by 5 bases, leaving 19 bases between them. The CDR3 covers 16 residues. Here the CDR3 reads CASSLGAGTRQETQYF. DNA of the CDR3: TGTGCCAGCAGCTTGGGCGCGGGAACGCGTCAGGAGACCCAGTACTTC.

The chain employs TRBV28 and TRBJ2-3; weak D call: TRBD2 (5 bases). CDR1 and CDR2 from the germline V gene are MDHEN and SYDVKM. The CDR3 runs 15 residues. Trimming pared 8 bases from V and 7 bases from J, leaving 22 bases between. The CDR3 spells CASSSVGEGRYTQYF. CDR3 sequence (DNA): TGTGCCAGCTCTTCGGTGGGTGAGGGCAGGTATACGCAGTATTTT.

The CDR3 DNA is TGCGCCAGCAGCCAAGGGCCTTTGAACACTGAAGCTTTCTTT. Its translation: CASSQGPLNTEAFF. This chain connects TRBV4-3 to TRBJ1-1; D remains unclear. The germline CDR1 and CDR2 sequences are LGHNA and YSLEER. The CDR3 length is 14 residues. V was trimmed by 1 base and J by 0 bases, leaving 6 bases between them.

The CDR3: CASSLDAGFYNEQFF. The CDR3 DNA is TGTGCCAGCAGCTTGGATGCGGGATTCTACAATGAGCAGTTCTTC. The chain employs TRBV5-5 and TRBJ2-1; D might be TRBD2 (6 bases). This CDR3 region has 15 residues. Trimming removed 0 bases from V and 3 bases from J, with 10 bases in between. Germline lookup yields CDR1 SGHKS and CDR2 YYEKEE (reference sequence).

The chain employs TRBV5-1 and TRBJ2-5, with D uncertain. The CDR3 extends over 14 amino acids. The V gene lost 0 bases and the J gene lost 5 bases, with 11 bases spanning the gap. In germline, CDR1 is SGHRS, CDR2 YFSETQ. In nucleotides, the CDR3 is TGCGCCAGCAGCTTGGACTATCTTGGGGAGACCCAGTACTTC. Protein: CASSLDYLGETQYF.

The J gene is TRBJ1-3, the V gene TRBV7-9; TRBD1 aligns across 10 bases. The CDR3 totals 17 residues. With 3 bases clipped from V and 4 bases from J, the junction kept 9 bases outside the gene matches. Per germline, CDR1 SEHNR and CDR2 FQNEAQ (reference sequence). CDR3 protein: CASSLRLGQGIGNTIYF. DNA of the CDR3: TGTGCCAGCAGCTTGAGGTTGGGACAGGGGATCGGAAACACCATATATTTT.

This clone was counted between two and nine times. At one end the junction does not follow the germline gene, possibly because of a read error. V and J are TRBV9 and TRBJ1-2; the match to TRBD1 covers 7 bases. CDR1 and CDR2 (germline): SGDLS, YYNGEE. The CDR3 runs to 11 residues. The CDR3: CASSLGQTPVF. The CDR3 coding sequence is TGTGCCAGCAGCCTGGGACAGACCCCGGTATTC.

V usage is TRBV6-5 and J usage is TRBJ2-1; D perhaps matches TRBD2 (6 bases). Per the germline V gene, CDR1 is MNHEY and CDR2 is SVGAGI. The CDR3 covers 15 residues. Trimming shortened V by 0 bases and J by 6 bases, and 12 bases separated the two germline ends. CDR3 nucleotide sequence: TGTGCCAGCAGTTACTCCGGGACTTCGGGCAATGAGCAGTTCTTC. This translates into CASSYSGTSGNEQFF.

V and J are TRBV28 and TRBJ2-1; D may be TRBD2 (6 bases). The germline V gene encodes CDR1 MDHEN and CDR2 SYDVKM. The V gene lost 6 bases and the J gene lost 7 bases, with 16 bases spanning the gap. This CDR3 comprises 14 residues. The CDR3 loop reads CASRSGLGRNEQFF. The CDR3 coding sequence is TGTGCCAGCAGATCGGGACTCGGGCGTAATGAGCAGTTCTTC.

This chain links TRBV6-1 with TRBJ1-2; maybe TRBD1 (5 bases). The V end lost 1 base, the J end lost 3 bases, and 12 bases lay between the germline ends. This CDR3 comprises 15 residues. The germline V gene has CDR1 MNHNS and CDR2 SASEGT. CDR3 loop: CASSEGGSRDYGYTF. The CDR3 DNA reads as TGTGCCAGCAGTGAAGGGGGCAGTCGCGACTATGGCTACACCTTC.

The V call is TRBV19, the J call TRBJ1-1, with D tentatively TRBD1 (5 bases). Per the germline V gene, CDR1 is LNHDA and CDR2 is SQIVND (reference sequence). There are 12 residues in the CDR3. The V end was cut by 4 bases, the J end by 4 bases, with 7 bases between. The DNA of the CDR3 is TGTGCCAGTAGTAGACAGACCACTGAAGCTTTCTTT. It translates to CASSRQTTEAFF.

The chain has TRBV5-1 and TRBJ2-2; 10 nucleotides agree with TRBD2. Looked up from germline, CDR1 is SGHRS and CDR2 is YFSETQ. V gave up 7 bases and J gave up 1 base; unmatched junction bases: 4. This CDR3 has 15 amino acids. CDR3 amino acids: CASARLAGNTGELFF. In DNA form, the CDR3 reads TGCGCCAGCGCCCGACTAGCGGGGAACACCGGGGAGCTGTTTTTT.

V and J are TRBV7-2 and TRBJ1-2; 9 bases map to TRBD1. There are 16 residues in the CDR3. Unmatched junction bases numbered 10, after V lost 1 base and J lost 7 bases. Germline CDR1 is SGHTA and CDR2 is FQGNSA. CDR3 nucleotide sequence: TGTGCCAGCAGCTTAGACAGGGGGCGCGCTACGGGTGGCTACACCTTC. It is translated as CASSLDRGRATGGYTF.

A remark on this clone: The same CDR3 arises from other DNA sequences in this sample as well. The V and J genes are TRBV18 and TRBJ2-5; 7 bases align to TRBD2. CDR3 length: 13 residues. Germline loops: CDR1 KGHSH, CDR2 LQKENI. V gave up 5 bases and J gave up 5 bases; unmatched junction bases: 5. In DNA form, the CDR3 reads TGTGCCAGCTCAACGGGAGGCGGGGAGACCCAGTACTTC. It translates to CASSTGGGETQYF.

The chain carries TRBV27 and TRBJ2-7, with 7 bases matching TRBD1. Germline-derived CDR1 and CDR2 are MNHEY and SMNVEV (reference sequence). CDR3 length equals 13 residues. V lost 3 bases, J lost 4 bases, and 3 bases stayed unmatched. The CDR3 reads CASSFAGGYEQYF. The CDR3 DNA reads as TGTGCCAGCAGTTTTGCAGGGGGATACGAGCAGTACTTC.

CDR3 sequence reads: CASSGGTVGNTIYF. CDR3 nucleotides: TGTGCCAGCAGCGGAGGGACAGTGGGAAACACCATATATTTT. The chain has TRBV7-9 and TRBJ1-3; 7 positions agree with TRBD1. The CDR3 totals 14 residues. With 5 bases clipped from V and 4 bases from J, the junction kept 5 bases outside the gene matches. Germline lookup yields CDR1 SEHNR and CDR2 FQNEAQ (reference sequence).

V gene TRBV5-1 combines with J gene TRBJ1-2; tentatively, D is TRBD1 (5 bases). The germline CDR1 and CDR2 sequences are SGHRS and YFSETQ. The length of the CDR3 is 15 residues. V lost 2 bases and J 8 bases, leaving 19 bases between the germline ends. CDR3: CASSFRVGPGDGYTF. CDR3 coding DNA: TGCGCCAGCAGCTTCAGGGTTGGGCCTGGTGACGGCTACACCTTC.

The chain couples TRBV2 to TRBJ1-5; TRBD1 agrees at 11 bases. V dropped 7 bases and J dropped 7; count of bases not matched to a gene: 6. Germline lookup yields CDR1 SNHLY and CDR2 FYNNEI. The CDR3 is 14 residues long. The CDR3 nucleotides read TGTGCCAGCACCCTCGGACAGGGGGCACAGCCCCAGCATTTT. Translating it yields CASTLGQGAQPQHF.

This clone has a handful of counts. The chain combines TRBV18 with TRBJ1-1; TRBD1 might be the D (6 bases). Looked up from germline, CDR1 is KGHSH and CDR2 is LQKENI. Trimming shortened V by 2 bases and J by 3 bases, and 10 bases separated the two germline ends. This CDR3 spans 14 amino acids. CDR3 DNA: TGTGCCAGCTCACCAAACAGGGCCGACACTGAAGCTTTCTTT. Amino acid sequence: CASSPNRADTEAFF.

The chain carries TRBV27 and TRBJ1-6; TRBD1 aligns across 8 bases. Germline V gives CDR1 MNHEY, CDR2 SMNVEV (reference sequence). CDR3 length equals 16 residues. V trimming: 6 bases; J trimming: 8 bases; junction bases outside the gene matches: 12. CDR3 sequence (DNA): TGTGCCAGCAGATCCGCTGACAGGGGATTCGATTCACCCCTCCACTTT. This codes for CASRSADRGFDSPLHF.

This clone was recorded only once. V usage is TRBV19 and J usage is TRBJ1-2; 10 nucleotides agree with TRBD1. The germline CDR1 and CDR2 sequences are LNHDA and SQIVND (reference sequence). This CDR3 has 16 amino acids. Trimming took 7 bases from V and 2 from J; bases not matched to a gene: 10. The CDR3 is CASTPKGQGRNYGYTF. CDR3 DNA: TGTGCCAGTACCCCGAAGGGACAGGGGAGGAACTATGGCTACACCTTC.

The V gene is TRBV20-1, the J gene TRBJ2-1, with D tentatively TRBD1 (5 bases). In germline, CDR1 is DFQATT, CDR2 SNEGSKA (reference sequence). The CDR3 is 11 residues long. Deletions cut 6 bases from V and 8 bases from J, with 11 bases between. CDR3 loop: CSAHQGDEQFF. CDR3 sequence (DNA): TGCAGTGCCCACCAGGGCGATGAGCAGTTCTTC.

This clone has more than one count but fewer than ten. The chain uses TRBV30 and TRBJ1-1, with D perhaps TRBD1 (5 bases). Per the germline V gene, CDR1 is GTSNPN and CDR2 is SVGIG (reference sequence). The CDR3 runs 12 residues. The V gene lost 0 bases and the J gene lost 10 bases, with 12 bases spanning the gap. The CDR3 DNA reads as TGTGCCTGGAGTGTAAAGTGGGGGGGAGCTTTCTTT. Its protein is CAWSVKWGGAFF.

V is TRBV5-4 and J is TRBJ1-2, with D uncertain. From germline, CDR1 is SGHNT and CDR2 YYREEE (reference sequence). This CDR3 comprises 12 residues. The V and J ends lost 4 bases and 8 bases respectively, with 12 bases between them. In DNA form, the CDR3 reads TGTGCCAGCAGCGGGCTGCCTCCCGGCTACACCTTC. Translated, it gives CASSGLPPGYTF.

The rearrangement uses TRBV9 and TRBJ1-2, with D maybe TRBD1 (5 bases). V lost 3 bases, J lost 4 bases, and 16 bases lay in between. CDR1 and CDR2 (germline): SGDLS, YYNGEE. CDR3 length equals 15 residues. CDR3 residues: CASSAAGGESYGYTF. For the CDR3, the DNA is TGTGCCAGCAGCGCGGCTGGGGGGGAATCCTATGGCTACACCTTC.

The chain recombines TRBV7-9 with TRBJ2-5, with D perhaps matching TRBD1 (6 bases). Trimming cost V 1 base and J 3 bases, with 9 bases left between them. There are 14 residues in the CDR3. Germline lookup yields CDR1 SEHNR and CDR2 FQNEAQ (reference sequence). CDR3 sequence: CASSLGQVEETQYF. The CDR3 bases are TGTGCCAGCAGCTTAGGACAGGTAGAAGAGACCCAGTACTTC.